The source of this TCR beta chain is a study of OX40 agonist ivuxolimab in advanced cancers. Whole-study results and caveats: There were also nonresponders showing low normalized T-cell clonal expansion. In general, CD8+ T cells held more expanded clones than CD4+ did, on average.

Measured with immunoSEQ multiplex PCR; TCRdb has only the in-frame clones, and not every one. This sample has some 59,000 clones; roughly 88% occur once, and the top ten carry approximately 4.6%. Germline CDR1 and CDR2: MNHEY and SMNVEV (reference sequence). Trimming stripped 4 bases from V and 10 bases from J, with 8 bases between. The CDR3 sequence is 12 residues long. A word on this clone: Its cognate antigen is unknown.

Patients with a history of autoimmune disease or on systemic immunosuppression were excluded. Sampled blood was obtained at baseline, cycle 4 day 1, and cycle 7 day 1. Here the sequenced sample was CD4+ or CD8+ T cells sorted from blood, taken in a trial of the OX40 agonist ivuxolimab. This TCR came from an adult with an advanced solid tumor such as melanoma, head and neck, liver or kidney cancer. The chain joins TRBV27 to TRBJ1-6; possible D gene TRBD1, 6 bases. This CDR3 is CASSYQGSPLHF. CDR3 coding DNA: TGTGCCAGCAGTTACCAGGGGTCACCCCTCCACTTT.